One and the same sample provided the 24 T cell receptor beta chains below, sequenced in a study of blood T cells in healthy people across ages. Together with a sample-barcoded 5' primer, a J-beta primer mix was included in a second PCR lasting roughly 6 to 12 cycles. TCRdb re-called the 5' RACE reads with MiXCR, one entry per CDR3 protein. Among fewer than 600,000 distinct CDR3 sequences listed, about 27% were seen once. The same specimen was also included in a second study, on T cells of mothers and their children.

Sequenced input: blood. These TCRs come from a boy aged 2 to 10 in good health.

For this clonotype: The junction differs from germline at one of its ends, possibly a read error. The chain recombines TRBV7-7 with TRBJ2-7, with D unclear. Germline-derived CDR1 and CDR2 are SSHAT and FNYEAQ (reference sequence). The CDR3 length is 14 residues. Written as DNA, the CDR3 is TGTGCTAGCAGCTCGACCGGAGCCCCACACGAGCAGTACTTC. Amino acids: CASSSTGAPHEQYF.

The chain has TRBV13 and TRBJ1-1; the D is unclear. The CDR3 has 14 residues. CDR1 is PRHDT and CDR2 is FYEKMQ in the germline V gene (reference sequence). Trimming removed 4 bases at V and 5 bases at J, with 14 bases between. Here the CDR3 DNA reads TGTGCCAGCAGCTCCCAAAGGGTCAAAACTGAAGCTTTCTTT. Amino acid sequence: CASSSQRVKTEAFF.

This clonotype was seen a handful of times. The rearrangement uses TRBV7-6 and TRBJ2-1, with 7 bases fitting TRBD2. This CDR3 spans 15 amino acids. Trimming at V came to 5 bases and at J to 4 bases, leaving 8 bases not matched to a gene. Germline CDR1 and CDR2: SGHVS and FNYEAQ. This CDR3 is CASSRNLAVYNEQFF. The CDR3 nucleotides are TGTGCCAGCAGCCGTAATCTAGCGGTTTACAATGAGCAGTTCTTC.

This clonotype was detected a few times. The chain recombines TRBV3-1 with TRBJ2-2; D gene uncertain. V was pared by 6 bases and J by 3 bases, with 14 bases between. Germline assignment: CDR1 LGHDT and CDR2 YNNKEL (reference sequence). This CDR3 is built from 15 residues. In nucleotides, the CDR3 is TGTGCCAGCAGGCCCTCTGGTTTTGACACCGGGGAGCTGTTTTTT. This codes for CASRPSGFDTGELFF.

The rearrangement links TRBV6-5 to TRBJ1-2, with unresolved D. From germline, CDR1 is MNHEY and CDR2 SVGAGI. The CDR3 runs to 12 residues. Trimming left V 4 bases short and J 5 bases short, with 8 bases between. Here the CDR3 reads CASSSTPYGYTF. The CDR3 bases are TGTGCCAGCAGTTCCACCCCTTATGGCTACACCTTC.

This clonotype has just a few counts. The junction does not match germline at one end; this may be a read error. The chain recombines TRBV7-8 with TRBJ2-5; D not resolved. The germline CDR1 and CDR2 sequences are SGHVS and FQNEAQ. The CDR3 loop spans 13 amino acids. The CDR3 here is CASSFGPREAQYF. In DNA form, the CDR3 reads TGTGCCAGCAGCTTCGGACCCCGAGAGGCCCAGTACTTC. The whole variable domain, remainder taken from reference TRBV7-8 and TRBJ2-5, is GAGVSQSPRYKVAKRGQDVALRCDPISGHVSLFWYQQALGQGPEFLTYFQNEAQLDKSGLPSDRFFAERPEGSVSTLKIQRTQQEDSAVYLCASSFGPREAQYFGPGTRLLVL.

This chain links TRBV20-1 with TRBJ2-3; 12 nucleotides agree with TRBD2. The V gene's germline CDR1 is DFQATT and CDR2 SNEGSKA (reference sequence). Unmatched junction bases numbered 7, after V lost 8 bases and J lost 1 base. CDR3 size: 15 residues. CDR3 sequence: CSNRLAGAGTDTQYF. CDR3 in DNA: TGCAGTAACCGACTAGCGGGAGCTGGCACAGATACGCAGTATTTT.

This clonotype was counted a few times. This chain links TRBV14 with TRBJ2-3; D is uncertain. This CDR3 contains 18 residues. The V end lost 6 bases, the J end lost 0 bases, and 22 bases lay between the germline ends. Germline CDR1 reads SGHDN; CDR2 reads FVKESK. For the CDR3, the DNA is TGTGCCAGCAGTTCAGACGGATGGCGGATTACTAGCACAGATACGCAGTATTTT. This sequence encodes CASSSDGWRITSTDTQYF.

The chain carries TRBV12-3 or TRBV12-4 and TRBJ2-3, with 9 bases aligning to TRBD2. V was clipped by 6 bases and J by 7 bases; unmatched bases: 14. This CDR3 is built from 16 residues. CDR3 sequence: CASRLPLAGPQYTQYF. For the CDR3, the DNA is TGTGCCAGCAGACTTCCACTAGCGGGTCCACAATATACGCAGTATTTT.

This clonotype has just a few counts. In DNA, the CDR3 is TGTGCCAGCAGCCAAGATACAAAAAGGAAACACGAGCAGTACTTC. Its protein is CASSQDTKRKHEQYF. The chain recombines TRBV4-2 with TRBJ2-7; D is unresolved. V was trimmed by 0 bases and J by 5 bases, leaving 14 bases between them. CDR1 and CDR2 (germline): LGHNA, YNFKEQ. The CDR3 sequence is 15 residues long.

V gene TRBV7-9 combines with J gene TRBJ2-5; D gene unclear. Trimming took 0 bases from V and 9 from J, leaving 5 bases between them. The CDR3 is 11 amino acids. CDR1 is SEHNR, CDR2 FQNEAQ, per germline (reference sequence). The CDR3 coding sequence is TGTGCCAGCAGCTTAGCGGAATCCCAGTACTTC. This codes for CASSLAESQYF. Complete variable domain (other parts from reference TRBV7-9 and TRBJ2-5): DTGVSQNPRHKITKRGQNVTFRCDPISEHNRLYWYRQTLGQGPEFLTYFQNEAQLEKSRLLSDRFSAERPKGSFSTLEIQRTEQGDSAMYLCASSLAESQYFGPGTRLLVL.

This clonotype was observed a handful of times. The chain employs TRBV3-1 and TRBJ2-7; 7 bases are shared with TRBD2. Looked up from germline, CDR1 is LGHDT and CDR2 is YNNKEL (reference sequence). The J segment lost 1 base and the V segment lost 0 bases, leaving 9 bases of the junction unmatched. CDR3 length: 17 residues. This CDR3 reads CASSQDQGGSLSYEQYF. DNA for the CDR3: TGTGCCAGCAGCCAAGATCAAGGCGGGAGCCTTTCCTACGAGCAGTACTTC.

J is TRBJ1-2 and V is TRBV4-3; D is undetermined. Trimming pared 0 bases from V and 5 bases from J, leaving 16 bases between. The CDR3 runs 16 residues. Per the germline V gene, CDR1 is LGHNA and CDR2 is YSLEER. The CDR3 coding sequence is TGCGCCAGCAGCCAAGATGGTGGCTGGGGTCCGTATGGCTACACCTTC. It encodes CASSQDGGWGPYGYTF.

This clonotype was observed a handful of times. CDR3 in amino acids: CASSLGRIRQETQYF. CDR3 bases: TGTGCCAGCAGCCTAGGCCGGATTAGACAAGAGACCCAGTACTTC. The rearrangement links TRBV7-8 to TRBJ2-5; D gene ambiguous. The CDR3 loop spans 15 amino acids. Trimming left V 5 bases short and J 2 bases short, with 15 bases between. Germline CDR1 and CDR2: SGHVS and FQNEAQ. Complete variable domain (other parts from reference TRBV7-8 and TRBJ2-5): GAGVSQSPRYKVAKRGQDVALRCDPISGHVSLFWYQQALGQGPEFLTYFQNEAQLDKSGLPSDRFFAERPEGSVSTLKIQRTQQEDSAVYLCASSLGRIRQETQYFGPGTRLLVL.

The chain recombines TRBV4-3 with TRBJ2-3; 9 bases are shared with TRBD2. The germline V gene encodes CDR1 LGHNA and CDR2 YSLEER. Trimming took 1 base from V and 8 from J; bases not matched to a gene: 10. This CDR3 region has 16 residues. CDR3 nucleotide sequence: TGCGCCAGCAGCCAAGGCGCTAGCGGGGACCTCAGTACGCAGTATTTT. Translated, it gives CASSQGASGDLSTQYF.

This clonotype was seen only a few times. The chain combines TRBV29-1 with TRBJ1-3; D not certain. The CDR3 is 15 amino acids. CDR1 and CDR2 (germline): SQVTM, ANQGSEA. The ends were cut back, 0 bases at V and 0 bases at J, with 9 bases in the middle. CDR3 amino acids: CSVEDSASSGNTIYF. The CDR3 DNA is TGCAGCGTTGAAGATTCAGCGAGCTCTGGAAACACCATATATTTT.

This chain joins TRBV7-9 and TRBJ2-5, with a possible D match to TRBD1 (5 bases). The DNA end is a closer match to TRBJ2-7, so the J assignment may be wrong. This CDR3 spans 14 amino acids. The germline CDR1 and CDR2 sequences are SEHNR and FQNEAQ (reference sequence). As DNA, the CDR3 is TGTGCCAGCAGCTCCAGACAGTTCTCCTACGAGCAGTACTTC. Its protein product is CASSSRQFSYEQYF.

V is TRBV14 and J is TRBJ2-3; 8 positions agree with TRBD2. Germline assignment: CDR1 SGHDN and CDR2 FVKESK. The CDR3 runs to 16 residues. Germline trimming cut 3 bases from V and 1 base from J; bases unmatched to any gene: 6. In DNA form, the CDR3 reads TGTGCCAGCAGCCAGGTAGCGGGATCGGGCACAGATACGCAGTATTTT. Protein product: CASSQVAGSGTDTQYF.

This clonotype has just a few counts. The chain joins TRBV25-1 to TRBJ2-7; 14 bases align to TRBD2. V lost 0 bases, J lost 3 bases, and 4 bases stayed unmatched. Germline V gene lookup returns CDR1 MGHDK and CDR2 SYGVNS. The CDR3 loop spans 17 amino acids. CDR3 coding DNA: TGTGCCAGCAGTGAATATATGGGACTAGCGGGAGTCTACGAGCAGTACTTC. As protein: CASSEYMGLAGVYEQYF.

For this clonotype: A clone one base away is much larger, so this may be a read error. The chain uses TRBV30 and TRBJ2-1; D might be TRBD2 (6 bases). Germline-derived CDR1 and CDR2 are GTSNPN and SVGIG (reference sequence). CDR3 length: 16 amino acids. V lost 1 base and J 0 bases, leaving 13 bases between the germline ends. This chain's CDR3 is CAWSALAVSSYNEQFF. The CDR3, as DNA: TGTGCCTGGAGTGCGTTAGCGGTGAGCTCCTACAATGAGCAGTTCTTC.

The table lists this clonotype with many counts. The chain employs TRBV7-9 and TRBJ1-2, with no clear D. The germline V and J ends were trimmed by 5 bases and 2 bases, with 3 bases remaining between them. Germline CDR1 SEHNR, CDR2 FQNEAQ (reference sequence). The CDR3 covers 11 residues. The CDR3: CASSTNYGYTF. CDR3 coding DNA: TGTGCCAGCAGCACGAACTATGGCTACACCTTC.

This clonotype was found a few times. V gene TRBV10-3 combines with J gene TRBJ2-3; D is possibly TRBD2 (6 bases). Trimming cost V 11 bases and J 5 bases, with 35 bases left between them. Germline loops: CDR1 ENHRY, CDR2 SYGVKD. The CDR3 runs to 19 residues. CDR3 nucleotides: TGTGCCGCATCAAAGGGTTTTTTTGGAGGGTCGGGAGAGCGAGATACGCAGTATTTT. Protein: CAASKGFFGGSGERDTQYF.

The V gene is TRBV7-2, the J gene TRBJ2-5; no reliable D call. V lost 1 base, J lost 4 bases, and 10 bases lay in between. The CDR3 length is 14 residues. Germline V gene data show CDR1 as SGHTA and CDR2 as FQGNSA. CDR3 protein: CASSLGSDTETQYF. The DNA for the CDR3 is TGTGCCAGCAGCTTAGGAAGCGATACAGAGACCCAGTACTTC.

CDR3 loop: CASSQDGPGRDEKLFF. CDR3 nucleotides: TGCGCCAGCAGCCAAGATGGACCCGGGAGGGATGAAAAACTGTTTTTT. V and J are TRBV4-3 and TRBJ1-4, with D unclear. Trimming took 0 bases from V and 6 from J, leaving 14 bases between them. From germline, CDR1 is LGHNA and CDR2 YSLEER. The CDR3 loop spans 16 amino acids.